This TCR beta chain came from a study of blood T cell repertoires in COVID-19. In the study overall: COVID-19 samples, acute and convalescent, were from the United States, Italy and Spain. Nucleic acid was either cDNA or gDNA, and it came from T cells, B-cell-depleted T cells, or PBMCs.

Assay used: immunoSEQ multiplex PCR; TCRdb lists only in-frame clones, some missing. This sample has under 200,000 clones, with roughly 77% found just once. V shed 4 bases, J shed 6 bases, and the junction held 10 bases outside the gene matches. This CDR3 is built from 15 residues. Germline-derived CDR1 and CDR2 are SGHRS and YFSETQ. V usage is TRBV5-1 and J usage is TRBJ1-1; 9 nucleotides line up with TRBD1. Sequenced sample: peripheral blood. The sequence was obtained from a man in his 70s with active or convalescent COVID-19. In nucleotides, the CDR3 is TGCGCCAGCAGCCCCCGGGACAGGGAATTTTCTGAAGCTTTCTTT. This codes for CASSPRDREFSEAFF. Variable domain in full (rest from reference TRBV5-1 and TRBJ1-1): KAGVTQTPRYLIKTRGQQVTLSCSPISGHRSVSWYQQTPGQGLQFLFEYFSETQRNKGNFPGRFSGRQFSNSRSEMNVSTLELGDSALYLCASSPRDREFSEAFFGQGTRLTVV.